The 19 T cell receptor beta chains below were found in one sample sequenced in a study of cytomegalovirus exposure and HLA in healthy donors. PCR employed 60 Vbeta and 13 Jbeta primers. The table came from immunoSEQ multiplex PCR; TCRdb's copy has only in-frame clones and leaves some out. Here the sample spans roughly 110,000 clones, 74% being singletons. The sample was PBMCs. All receptors derive from a middle-aged woman in good health and CMV-seropositive.

J is TRBJ2-1 and V is TRBV30, with TRBD2 as a possible D gene (7 bases). The CDR3 spans 12 residues. Trimming took off 3 bases at V and 6 bases at J, with 9 bases between the two ends. CDR1 and CDR2 from the germline V gene are GTSNPN and SVGIG (reference sequence). The CDR3 loop reads CAWRRGGNEQFF. The CDR3 DNA reads TGTGCCTGGAGGAGGGGGGGCAATGAGCAGTTCTTC.

V gene TRBV6-5 combines with J gene TRBJ1-2, with D possibly TRBD1 on 5 matching bases. Trimming stripped 0 bases from V and 6 bases from J, with 8 bases between. The CDR3 sequence is 13 residues long. CDR1 and CDR2 (germline): MNHEY, SVGAGI. The CDR3 DNA reads as TGTGCCAGCAGTTACTCGGCAGGGAATGGCTACACCTTC. The encoded protein is CASSYSAGNGYTF.

The chain employs TRBV14 and TRBJ1-6; no clear D gene. The CDR3 loop spans 14 amino acids. CDR1 and CDR2 (germline): SGHDN, FVKESK. Trimming took off 0 bases at V and 10 bases at J, with 10 bases between the two ends. CDR3 DNA sequence: TGTGCCAGCAGCCAAGAATTTCCAGGCTCACCCCTCCACTTT. Protein: CASSQEFPGSPLHF.

The chain is built from TRBV27 and TRBJ1-2; TRBD1 matches 7 bases. Trimming took 10 bases from V and 2 from J; bases not matched to a gene: 10. The germline gives CDR1 MNHEY, CDR2 SMNVEV (reference sequence). The CDR3 runs to 14 residues. Written as DNA, the CDR3 is TGTGCCACCCGGGACAGCGGACGGAACTATGGCTACACCTTC. The encoded protein is CATRDSGRNYGYTF.

This chain connects TRBV5-1 to TRBJ2-6; D perhaps matches TRBD1 (6 bases). The V and J ends lost 2 bases and 2 bases respectively, with 8 bases between them. This CDR3 comprises 15 residues. Germline CDR1 reads SGHRS; CDR2 reads YFSETQ. The CDR3 coding sequence is TGCGCCAGCAGCTTTGCAGGGGCTGGGGCCAACGTCCTGACTTTC. Amino acid sequence: CASSFAGAGANVLTF.

This chain uses TRBV30 with TRBJ1-2; 8 bases are shared with TRBD1. CDR1 and CDR2 from the germline V gene are GTSNPN and SVGIG (reference sequence). Trimming removed 0 bases from V and 4 bases from J; junction bases left unmatched: 7. There are 15 residues in the CDR3. CDR3 bases: TGTGCCTGGAGTGTCTTGGGACAGGTCGGCTATGGCTACACCTTC. Translated: CAWSVLGQVGYGYTF.

The chain couples TRBV9 to TRBJ2-1; perhaps TRBD1 as D (6 bases). With 4 bases removed from V and 6 bases from J, the gap between germline ends came to 11 bases. Germline values: CDR1 SGDLS, CDR2 YYNGEE. The length of the CDR3 is 13 residues. CDR3 region: CASSSRQVNEQFF. CDR3 DNA: TGTGCCAGCAGCTCTCGACAGGTCAATGAGCAGTTCTTC.

The chain has TRBV5-6 and TRBJ2-5, with 10 nucleotides matching TRBD2. V trimming: 3 bases; J trimming: 4 bases; junction bases outside the gene matches: 6. Germline assignment: CDR1 SGHDT and CDR2 YYEEEE. This CDR3 is built from 15 residues. CDR3 sequence reads: CASSSTGTSAETQYF. The CDR3 DNA reads TGTGCCAGCAGCTCAACCGGGACTAGCGCAGAGACCCAGTACTTC.

DNA for the CDR3: TGTGCCTGGAGTGTTGGGACAGGGGGAACCTACGAGCAGTACTTC. Protein: CAWSVGTGGTYEQYF. The chain employs TRBV30 and TRBJ2-7; the match to TRBD1 covers 11 bases. The CDR3 length is 15 residues. Germline lookup yields CDR1 GTSNPN and CDR2 SVGIG (reference sequence). V shed 0 bases, J shed 2 bases, and the junction held 3 bases outside the gene matches.

J is TRBJ1-1 and V is TRBV5-1, with a possible D match to TRBD1 (5 bases). V dropped 4 bases and J dropped 0 bases, with 13 bases sitting between them. The CDR3 spans 15 residues. Germline V CDR1 and CDR2: SGHRS, YFSETQ. CDR3 nucleotides: TGCGCCAGCAGCCCCTATCCAGGGATGAACACTGAAGCTTTCTTT. It is translated as CASSPYPGMNTEAFF.

The chain combines TRBV6-5 with TRBJ2-7, with D hard to call. The length of the CDR3 is 15 residues. Germline CDR1 and CDR2: MNHEY and SVGAGI. V lost 0 bases to trimming and J lost 0 bases, with 9 bases between them. CDR3 coding DNA: TGTGCCAGCAGTTACTCTGCCGTCGGCTCCTACGAGCAGTACTTC. Its translation: CASSYSAVGSYEQYF.

The gene calls are TRBV5-1 and TRBJ1-1; D perhaps matches TRBD1 (6 bases). Per the germline V gene, CDR1 is SGHRS and CDR2 is YFSETQ. Trimming stripped 1 base from V and 11 bases from J, with 21 bases between. The CDR3 contains 15 residues. CDR3 residues: CASSLSLTGRGDAFF. The CDR3 DNA reads TGCGCCAGCAGCTTGTCTCTTACGGGCAGGGGTGATGCTTTCTTT.

V is TRBV5-1 and J is TRBJ1-4; D is undetermined. Trimming removed 0 bases at V and 3 bases at J, with 6 bases between. The CDR3 sequence is 14 residues long. Per germline, CDR1 SGHRS and CDR2 YFSETQ. CDR3 bases: TGCGCCAGCAGCTTGGGTCAGTCTAATGAAAAACTGTTTTTT. Encoded protein: CASSLGQSNEKLFF.

This chain's CDR3 is CASASGATGELFF. CDR3 nucleotides: TGTGCCAGCGCGAGCGGGGCGACCGGGGAGCTGTTTTTT. The chain has TRBV2 and TRBJ2-2, with TRBD2 identical over 7 bases. The CDR3 is 13 amino acids. Germline CDR1 is SNHLY and CDR2 is FYNNEI. The ends lost 8 bases at V and 5 bases at J; junction bases unmatched: 5.

The CDR3 coding sequence is TGTGCCAGCAGCTTAGTTACCAGCTCCTACGAGCAGTACTTC. Its protein is CASSLVTSSYEQYF. This chain links TRBV7-8 with TRBJ2-7; the D is unclear. The CDR3 contains 14 residues. Trimming took 1 base from V and 0 from J, leaving 7 bases between them. CDR1 and CDR2 from the germline V gene are SGHVS and FQNEAQ.

The chain employs TRBV30 and TRBJ1-6, with 8 nucleotides matching TRBD1. J lost 9 bases, V lost 5 bases, and 12 bases had no gene match. Per germline, CDR1 GTSNPN and CDR2 SVGIG (reference sequence). The CDR3 has 15 amino acids. CDR3 amino acids: CAWSPGGVNISPLHF. In DNA form, the CDR3 reads TGTGCCTGGTCCCCAGGGGGCGTGAACATTTCACCCCTCCACTTT.

Only one count was recorded for this clone. The gene calls are TRBV19 and TRBJ2-5; 9 positions match TRBD1. CDR1 and CDR2 from the germline V gene are LNHDA and SQIVND (reference sequence). V trimming: 6 bases; J trimming: 5 bases; junction bases outside the gene matches: 4. The CDR3 consists of 13 residues. Here the CDR3 reads CASRRGQGETQYF. In DNA form, the CDR3 reads TGTGCCAGTAGACGGGGACAGGGCGAGACCCAGTACTTC.

There are a few counts of this clone. This chain joins TRBV6-5 and TRBJ1-1; D not certain. CDR3 length: 14 residues. Germline V gene lookup returns CDR1 MNHEY and CDR2 SVGAGI. V was shortened by 2 bases and J by 2 bases, with 9 bases between the two germline ends. As DNA, the CDR3 is TGTGCCAGCAGTTACGGGCGGGCAAACACTGAAGCTTTCTTT. Protein sequence: CASSYGRANTEAFF.

This chain links TRBV30 with TRBJ1-5; D is unclear. Trimming took off 2 bases at V and 4 bases at J, with 9 bases between the two ends. The CDR3 has 13 amino acids. Germline CDR1 reads GTSNPN; CDR2 reads SVGIG (reference sequence). In nucleotides, the CDR3 is TGTGCCTGGAGTCGGAGGGATAATCAGCCCCAGCATTTT. It encodes CAWSRRDNQPQHF.